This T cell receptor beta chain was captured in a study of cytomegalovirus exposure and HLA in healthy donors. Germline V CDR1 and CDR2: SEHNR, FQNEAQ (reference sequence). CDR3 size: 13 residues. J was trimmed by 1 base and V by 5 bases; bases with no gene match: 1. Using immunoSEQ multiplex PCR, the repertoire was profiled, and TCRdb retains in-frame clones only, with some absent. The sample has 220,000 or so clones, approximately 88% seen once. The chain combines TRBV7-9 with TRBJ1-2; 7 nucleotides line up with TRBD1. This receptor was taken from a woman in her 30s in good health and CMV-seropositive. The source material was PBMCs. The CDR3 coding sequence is TGTGCCAGCAGCCGGGACAGTAACTATGGCTACACCTTC. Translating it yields CASSRDSNYGYTF.